The clone carrying this T cell receptor (beta chain) was detected only a few times. The data derive from a study of T-cell reconstitution after alpha-beta-depleted transplantation in children. CDR3 size: 18 residues. Germline V lookup: CDR1 MNHEY, CDR2 SVGEGT. The V segment lost 2 bases and the J segment 4 bases; nucleotides outside the gene matches: 9. Preparation of the TCRbeta library was carried out with unique molecular identifiers. MiXCR was run by TCRdb on the PCR reads, yielding one entry per CDR3 protein. The sample has about 100,000 distinct CDR3 sequences, about 6.5% seen once. This receptor was taken from a male patient aged 2-15 years who had a stem cell transplant for acute lymphoblastic leukemia, so the T cells may come from the graft donor. This chain links TRBV6-2 or TRBV6-3 with TRBJ2-6, with 9 positions matching TRBD2. The material was PBMCs, mostly from graft donor cells, obtained 360 days after TCRalphabeta/CD19-depleted stem cell transplant. CDR3 region: CASSYVGSGRLGANVLTF. The DNA for the CDR3 is TGTGCCAGCAGTTACGTTGGTAGCGGGAGATTAGGGGCCAACGTCCTGACTTTC.